This TCR beta chain appears in the sequencing data of a study of T cell responses to AZD1222 COVID-19 vaccine. Findings and caveats of the study: The study found vaccine-associated CD4 TCRs spanning spike, dominant at 160-218 and 743-854.

The table came from immunoSEQ multiplex PCR; TCRdb's copy has only in-frame clones and leaves some out. The table lists 120,000 to 150,000 clones, roughly nine tenths of them singletons. Trimming took off 1 base at V and 4 bases at J, with 10 bases between the two ends. In germline, CDR1 is SGHTA, CDR2 FQGNSA. The CDR3 consists of 15 residues. This clone was seen only once. Its antigen is still unknown. The sequence came from an adult who received the AZD1222 COVID-19 vaccine. The chain uses TRBV7-2 and TRBJ1-4, with D perhaps TRBD1 (6 bases). This specimen was peripheral blood, taken 28 days after the second AZD1222 dose. The chain's CDR3 is CASSLVQGFNEKLFF. As DNA, the CDR3 is TGTGCCAGCAGCTTAGTCCAGGGGTTTAATGAAAAACTGTTTTTT.